This T cell receptor (beta chain) came from a study of cytomegalovirus exposure and HLA in healthy donors. Vbeta (60) and Jbeta (13) primers were used in the PCR. Sequencing was performed with immunoSEQ multiplex PCR; in TCRdb, only in-frame clones are kept and a portion is missing. The sample lists about 120,000 clones, approximately 86% occurring once. Findings and limits, study-wide: Reportedly, a later analysis found an Asian-associated ancestry cluster had fewer N-insertions than the approximately 600-donor mean. When analyzed later, a missense DCLRE1C variant was found to be linked to TCR beta V- and J-gene trimming.

CDR3 length: 15 residues. V lost 0 bases and J 5 bases, leaving 14 bases between the germline ends. Germline CDR1 reads SGDLS; CDR2 reads YYNGEE. There are a few counts of this clone. As yet, its antigen is unknown. Sample: PBMCs. V gene TRBV9 combines with J gene TRBJ1-1; no clear D gene. This TCR was sampled from a middle-aged man in good health and CMV-seronegative. As DNA, the CDR3 is TGTGCCAGCAGCGTAGCGGTAGGTGTCGGGACTGAAGCTTTCTTT. Amino acids: CASSVAVGVGTEAFF.